The 29 T cell receptor beta chains given below trace back to one sample, sequenced in a study of T cell clonotyping in hematopoietic cell transplantation listed by TCRdb under 2021. Libraries were constructed by the immunoSEQ multiplex PCR assay. Drawn from immuneACCESS, this table holds only the in-frame rearrangements with V and J called that TCRdb kept. Clones are partly lost; checked studies trace under half to an unresolved V gene and leave the rest unexplained. In this sample the table shows about 8,700 clones, 95% to 97% of which occur a single time. Jointly, the top ten make up around 2.4% of the sample. The time point label, as the study defines it: 100 days after allo-HCT. The material sequenced was peripheral blood mononuclear cells, taken 100 days after allogeneic stem cell transplant. The receptor source for this set is a male patient between 55 and 70 years old who had an allogeneic stem cell transplant from a related donor, so the T cells may come from the graft donor. Some clones in this sample may be carry-over from other donors' samples.

A single count supports this clone. The V and J genes are TRBV6-5 and TRBJ1-2, with unresolved D. Germline V gene sequence: CDR1 MNHEY, CDR2 SVGAGI. Trimming took 5 bases from V and 5 from J, leaving 18 bases between them. The CDR3 is 15 residues long. DNA of the CDR3: TGTGCCAGCAGTGCGCAGTTCGGGGAAGGGTATGGCTACACCTTC. Translating it yields CASSAQFGEGYGYTF.

CDR3: CASRPTSGGRYTQYF. CDR3 nucleotide sequence: TGCGCCAGCAGACCCACTAGCGGGGGTCGGTATACCCAGTACTTC. V gene TRBV5-1 combines with J gene TRBJ2-5; 11 nucleotides agree with TRBD2. CDR3 size: 15 residues. The V and J ends lost 5 bases and 8 bases, in that order; junction bases with no gene match: 11. Per the germline V gene, CDR1 is SGHRS and CDR2 is YFSETQ.

This sequence joins TRBV6-5 and TRBJ2-3; 7 bases are a match to TRBD2. CDR1 and CDR2 (germline): MNHEY, SVGAGI. The CDR3 spans 13 residues. The V and J ends lost 6 bases and 4 bases, in that order; junction bases with no gene match: 4. CDR3 DNA: TGTGCCAGCAGACGGGGGGTCGCAGATACGCAGTATTTT. Amino acids: CASRRGVADTQYF.

The chain couples TRBV2 to TRBJ1-1; a possible D gene is TRBD1 (5 bases). This CDR3 is built from 13 residues. Per the germline V gene, CDR1 is SNHLY and CDR2 is FYNNEI. The V and J ends lost 7 bases and 5 bases respectively, with 14 bases between them. CDR3 loop: CASKGTSGTEAFF. CDR3 DNA sequence: TGTGCCAGCAAGGGGACGAGTGGGACTGAAGCTTTCTTT.

The J gene is TRBJ1-2, the V gene TRBV19; D unresolved. V was pared by 5 bases and J by 7 bases, with 20 bases between. The CDR3 totals 15 residues. Germline lookup yields CDR1 LNHDA and CDR2 SQIVND (reference sequence). The chain's CDR3 is CASSHGPNPIFGYTF. DNA for the CDR3: TGTGCCAGTAGTCATGGGCCCAACCCAATATTTGGCTACACCTTC.

CDR3: CASSYSSQGATEAFF. CDR3 DNA sequence: TGTGCCAGCAGTTACTCAAGTCAGGGCGCCACTGAAGCTTTCTTT. The rearrangement links TRBV6-6 to TRBJ1-1; tentative D call: TRBD1 (5 bases). Germline V lookup: CDR1 MNHNY, CDR2 SVGAGI (reference sequence). V was shortened by 0 bases and J by 4 bases, with 12 bases between the two germline ends. This CDR3 region has 15 residues.

The chain employs TRBV11-2 and TRBJ1-6, with D hard to call. The germline V gene encodes CDR1 SGHAT and CDR2 FQNNGV. This CDR3 contains 17 residues. Trimming removed 1 base from V and 0 bases from J, with 10 bases in between. In DNA, the CDR3 is TGTGCCAGCAGCTTAGCGGTGTGGGGCTCCTATAATTCACCCCTCCACTTT. This encodes CASSLAVWGSYNSPLHF.

This clone was observed once. Germline is not matched at one junction end, which may reflect a read error. The V gene is TRBV28, the J gene TRBJ1-2; 7 nucleotides agree with TRBD1. The CDR3 contains 12 residues. Germline loops: CDR1 MDHEN, CDR2 SYDVKM. In DNA form, the CDR3 reads TGTGCCAGCAGTAGGACGGACAGGACGCGCGCCTTC. Amino acid sequence: CASSRTDRTRAF.

The gene calls are TRBV6-1 and TRBJ1-1, with D perhaps TRBD1 (5 bases). CDR1 and CDR2 (germline): MNHNS, SASEGT. The V end lost 7 bases, the J end lost 6 bases, and 15 bases lay between the germline ends. The CDR3 runs to 13 residues. The CDR3 nucleotides are TGTGCCAGCACGGGACGGGTACCACCTGAAGCTTTCTTT. Translating gives CASTGRVPPEAFF.

This clone was found once. The rearrangement joins TRBV9 to TRBJ2-7; 10 bases align to TRBD2. The J segment lost 4 bases and the V segment lost 1 base, leaving 11 bases of the junction unmatched. This CDR3 has 17 residues. The germline V gene encodes CDR1 SGDLS and CDR2 YYNGEE. CDR3 nucleotide sequence: TGTGCCAGCAGCGTAAGCCTTGGGGGTAGCGGGGGGTACGAGCAGTACTTC. Translation: CASSVSLGGSGGYEQYF. Variable domain in full (rest from reference TRBV9 and TRBJ2-7): DSGVTQTPKHLITATGQRVTLRCSPRSGDLSVYWYQQSLDQGLQFLIQYYNGEERAKGNILERFSAQQFPDLHSELNLSSLELGDSALYFCASSVSLGGSGGYEQYFGPGTRLTVT.

The chain combines TRBV6-6 with TRBJ1-3, with D hard to call. With 3 bases removed from V and 0 bases from J, the gap between germline ends came to 12 bases. CDR3 length: 16 amino acids. From germline, CDR1 is MNHNY and CDR2 SVGAGI (reference sequence). CDR3 protein: CASSYPGRDSGNTIYF. For the CDR3, the DNA is TGTGCCAGCAGTTATCCCGGCAGAGACTCTGGAAACACCATATATTTT.

The chain employs TRBV7-3 and TRBJ2-5; maybe TRBD1 (5 bases). The CDR3 runs 14 residues. Germline V lookup: CDR1 SGHTA, CDR2 FQGTGA. V was shortened by 5 bases and J by 5 bases, with 15 bases between the two germline ends. CDR3 bases: TGTGCCAGCAGCCAAGAGCCAGGGCGGGAGACCCAGTACTTC. It is translated as CASSQEPGRETQYF.

This chain connects TRBV20-1 to TRBJ1-1; the D is unclear. The CDR3 extends over 11 amino acids. Germline V lookup: CDR1 DFQATT, CDR2 SNEGSKA (reference sequence). As DNA, the CDR3 is TGCAGGGGCCAAGAGGGCACTGAAGCTTTCTTT. This encodes CRGQEGTEAFF.

The CDR3 loop is CASSSQGSPLHF. The CDR3 nucleotides are TGTGCCAGCAGTTCACAGGGTTCACCCCTCCACTTT. This chain links TRBV28 with TRBJ1-6; D perhaps matches TRBD1 (6 bases). With 4 bases removed from V and 9 bases from J, the gap between germline ends came to 7 bases. The length of the CDR3 is 12 residues. The germline gives CDR1 MDHEN, CDR2 SYDVKM.

The rearrangement uses TRBV19 and TRBJ2-7; no firm D call. The germline gives CDR1 LNHDA, CDR2 SQIVND (reference sequence). Trimming took 1 base from V and 6 from J, leaving 16 bases between them. This CDR3 is built from 15 residues. The CDR3 reads CASSIVQAPASEQYF. For the CDR3, the DNA is TGTGCCAGTAGTATAGTGCAGGCCCCCGCGAGCGAGCAGTACTTC. The whole variable domain, remainder taken from reference TRBV19 and TRBJ2-7, is DGGITQSPKYLFRKEGQNVTLSCEQNLNHDAMYWYRQDPGQGLRLIYYSQIVNDFQKGDIAEGYSVSREKKESFPLTVTSAQKNPTAFYLCASSIVQAPASEQYFGPGTRLTVT.

The V gene is TRBV2, the J gene TRBJ2-1, with TRBD2 identical over 7 bases. Germline V CDR1 and CDR2: SNHLY, FYNNEI. J was trimmed by 0 bases and V by 10 bases; bases with no gene match: 9. The CDR3 runs to 15 residues. Here the CDR3 DNA reads TGTGCCAACTACCGACTAGCAAGCTCCTACAATGAGCAGTTCTTC. Its translation: CANYRLASSYNEQFF.

The chain couples TRBV19 to TRBJ1-5; D gene ambiguous. This CDR3 has 13 amino acids. Germline CDR1 is LNHDA and CDR2 is SQIVND (reference sequence). The germline V and J ends were trimmed by 4 bases and 4 bases, with 8 bases remaining between them. CDR3 bases: TGTGCCAGTAGTAAAACATCTAATCAGCCCCAGCATTTT. Amino acid sequence: CASSKTSNQPQHF.

The chain joins TRBV9 to TRBJ2-7, with D perhaps matching TRBD1 (6 bases). CDR1 is SGDLS and CDR2 is YYNGEE in the germline V gene. There are 14 residues in the CDR3. Deletions cut 0 bases from V and 3 bases from J, with 10 bases between. For the CDR3, the DNA is TGTGCCAGCAGCGTAGGGATAGGGGGCTACGAGCAGTACTTC. It translates to CASSVGIGGYEQYF.

The gene calls are TRBV9 and TRBJ2-5; TRBD1 or TRBD2 may be the D gene (5 bases each). This CDR3 has 12 residues. Trimming removed 3 bases from V and 5 bases from J, with 8 bases in between. The germline gives CDR1 SGDLS, CDR2 YYNGEE. CDR3 nucleotides: TGTGCCAGCAGCGGAGAGGGGGAGACCCAGTACTTC. Residues: CASSGEGETQYF. Full variable domain (outside the CDR3, taken from reference TRBV9 and TRBJ2-5): DSGVTQTPKHLITATGQRVTLRCSPRSGDLSVYWYQQSLDQGLQFLIQYYNGEERAKGNILERFSAQQFPDLHSELNLSSLELGDSALYFCASSGEGETQYFGPGTRLLVL.

CDR3 loop: CATSRDSTRQAGGYTF. Here the CDR3 DNA reads TGTGCCACCAGCAGAGACTCCACCCGGCAGGCTGGCGGCTACACCTTC. The V and J genes are TRBV15 and TRBJ1-2, with D unclear. V lost 0 bases, J lost 8 bases, and 19 bases lay in between. Germline loops: CDR1 LNHNV, CDR2 YYDKDF (reference sequence). CDR3 size: 16 residues.

The V and J genes are TRBV11-2 and TRBJ1-1; the D gene is possibly TRBD1 (5 bases). This CDR3 comprises 16 residues. V was clipped by 8 bases and J by 1 base, with 20 bases between them. Germline values: CDR1 SGHAT, CDR2 FQNNGV. CDR3 in DNA: TGTGCCAGCCAAGCAGGACAAAATATACCGAACACTGAAGCTTTCTTT. Its translation is CASQAGQNIPNTEAFF.

The V and J genes are TRBV5-1 and TRBJ2-5; no definite D call. This CDR3 has 15 residues. V was clipped by 0 bases and J by 2 bases, with 11 bases between them. Germline CDR1 and CDR2: SGHRS and YFSETQ. The CDR3 spells CASSLDRYTQETQYF. As DNA, the CDR3 is TGCGCCAGCAGCTTGGATCGGTACACACAAGAGACCCAGTACTTC. Based on the CDR3 plus reference TRBV5-1 and TRBJ2-5, the full variable domain is KAGVTQTPRYLIKTRGQQVTLSCSPISGHRSVSWYQQTPGQGLQFLFEYFSETQRNKGNFPGRFSGRQFSNSRSEMNVSTLELGDSALYLCASSLDRYTQETQYFGPGTRLLVL.

This rearrangement joins TRBV4-3 to TRBJ2-7, with 10 bases lining up with TRBD1. CDR1 is LGHNA, CDR2 YSLEER, per germline. The trim removed 1 base at V and 5 bases at J, leaving 8 bases unmatched. The CDR3 length is 16 residues. The CDR3 region is CASSQVSGTGANEQYF. In DNA, the CDR3 is TGCGCCAGCAGCCAAGTGTCGGGGACAGGGGCCAACGAGCAGTACTTC.

The chain couples TRBV6-5 to TRBJ2-7, with D perhaps assigned TRBD1 or TRBD2 (6 bases each). In germline, CDR1 is MNHEY, CDR2 SVGAGI. Trimming took off 6 bases at V and 7 bases at J, with 13 bases between the two ends. The CDR3 runs 12 residues. The CDR3 DNA follows: TGTGCCAGCAGACAGGGCCGGGGGGAGCAGTACTTC. Its translation is CASRQGRGEQYF.

V is TRBV11-3 and J is TRBJ1-2, with 7 bases that match TRBD1. Germline values: CDR1 SGHNT, CDR2 YENEEA. With V trimmed by 5 bases and J by 4 bases, 4 bases remained unmatched. This CDR3 has 13 amino acids. In DNA form, the CDR3 reads TGTGCCAGCAGCGCGCGACAGGGCTATGGCTACACCTTC. Its translation: CASSARQGYGYTF.

The chain combines TRBV28 with TRBJ1-4, with TRBD1 matching over 9 bases. The CDR3 length is 14 residues. With 6 bases clipped from V and 8 bases from J, the junction kept 7 bases outside the gene matches. Per germline, CDR1 MDHEN and CDR2 SYDVKM. The CDR3 spells CASSLQGAGEKLFF. The CDR3 DNA reads TGTGCCAGCAGCCTACAGGGGGCGGGCGAAAAACTGTTTTTT.

This rearrangement joins TRBV28 to TRBJ2-6; D possibly uses TRBD1 or TRBD2 (6 bases each). The ends were cut back, 9 bases at V and 1 base at J, with 16 bases in the middle. Per germline, CDR1 MDHEN and CDR2 SYDVKM. The CDR3 is 16 amino acids. The chain's CDR3 is CASRRGPTSGANVLTF. In DNA form, the CDR3 reads TGTGCCAGTCGACGGGGGCCGACGTCTGGGGCCAACGTCCTGACTTTC. Full variable domain (rest looked up from reference TRBV28 and TRBJ2-6): DVKVTQSSRYLVKRTGEKVFLECVQDMDHENMFWYRQDPGLGLRLIYFSYDVKMKEKGDIPEGYSVSREKKERFSLILESASTNQTSMYLCASRRGPTSGANVLTFGAGSRLTVL.

CDR3 DNA sequence: TGTGCCAGCAGACCGACGGAGAAGTATGGCTACACCTTC. Its translation: CASRPTEKYGYTF. The V gene is TRBV6-5, the J gene TRBJ1-2; D unclear. CDR3 length: 13 residues. The V end was cut by 6 bases, the J end by 5 bases, with 13 bases between. Germline values: CDR1 MNHEY, CDR2 SVGAGI.

As DNA, the CDR3 is TGTGCCAGCAGTTTATTCCGCAGGGCTGGTGAAGCTTTCTTT. Residues: CASSLFRRAGEAFF. The V gene is TRBV28, the J gene TRBJ1-1, with TRBD1 as a possible D gene (5 bases). Germline V CDR1 and CDR2: MDHEN, SYDVKM. V was pared by 1 base and J by 7 bases, with 13 bases between. This CDR3 region has 14 residues.